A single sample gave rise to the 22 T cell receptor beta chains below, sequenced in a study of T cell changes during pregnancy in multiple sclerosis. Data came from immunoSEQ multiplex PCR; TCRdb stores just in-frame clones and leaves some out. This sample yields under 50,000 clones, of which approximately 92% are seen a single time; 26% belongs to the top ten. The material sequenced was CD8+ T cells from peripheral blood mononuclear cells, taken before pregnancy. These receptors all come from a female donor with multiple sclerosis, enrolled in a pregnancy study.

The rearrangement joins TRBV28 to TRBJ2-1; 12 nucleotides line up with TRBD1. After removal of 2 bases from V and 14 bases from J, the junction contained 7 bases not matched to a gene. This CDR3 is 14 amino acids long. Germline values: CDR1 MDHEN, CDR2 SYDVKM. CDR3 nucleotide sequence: TGTGCCAGCAGTTTACCCGGGACAGGGGGCGCCAAGTTCTTC. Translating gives CASSLPGTGGAKFF.

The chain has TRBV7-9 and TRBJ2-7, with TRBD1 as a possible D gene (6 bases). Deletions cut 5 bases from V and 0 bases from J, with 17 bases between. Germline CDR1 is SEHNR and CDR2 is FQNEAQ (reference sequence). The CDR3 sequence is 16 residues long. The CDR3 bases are TGTGCCAGCAGCCCCAGGGGCGGGTCGAGCTCCTACGAGCAGTACTTC. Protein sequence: CASSPRGGSSSYEQYF.

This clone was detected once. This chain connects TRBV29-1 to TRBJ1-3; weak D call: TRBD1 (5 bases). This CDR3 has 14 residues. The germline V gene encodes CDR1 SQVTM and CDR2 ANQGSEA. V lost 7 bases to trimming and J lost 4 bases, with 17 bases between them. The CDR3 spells CSARQGGLGNTIYF. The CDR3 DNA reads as TGCAGCGCCAGGCAGGGAGGGCTCGGAAACACCATATATTTT. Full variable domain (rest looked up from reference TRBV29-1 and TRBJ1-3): SAVISQKPSRDICQRGTSLTIQCQVDSQVTMMFWYRQQPGQSLTLIATANQGSEATYESGFVIDKFPISRPNLTFSTLTVSNMSPEDSSIYLCSARQGGLGNTIYFGEGSWLTVV.

The CDR3 here is CASSFIRLTDTQYF. CDR3 bases: TGTGCCAGCAGCTTTATTCGCCTAACAGATACGCAGTATTTT. This chain links TRBV7-9 with TRBJ2-3, with D uncertain. The CDR3 consists of 14 residues. V lost 3 bases to trimming and J lost 3 bases, with 10 bases between them. From germline, CDR1 is SEHNR and CDR2 FQNEAQ (reference sequence).

CDR3 amino acids: CASSPRGARGYTF. CDR3 DNA sequence: TGTGCCAGTAGTCCCCGGGGGGCGCGGGGCTACACCTTC. This rearrangement joins TRBV19 to TRBJ1-2; maybe TRBD1 (6 bases). Germline loops: CDR1 LNHDA, CDR2 SQIVND (reference sequence). Trimming cost V 5 bases and J 8 bases, with 15 bases left between them. This CDR3 spans 13 amino acids.

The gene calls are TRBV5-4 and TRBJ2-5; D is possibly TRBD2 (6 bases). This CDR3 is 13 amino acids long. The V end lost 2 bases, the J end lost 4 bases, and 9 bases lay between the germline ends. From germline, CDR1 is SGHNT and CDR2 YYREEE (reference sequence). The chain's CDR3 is CASSFAGRETQYF. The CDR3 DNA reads TGTGCCAGCAGCTTCGCCGGGAGAGAGACCCAGTACTTC.

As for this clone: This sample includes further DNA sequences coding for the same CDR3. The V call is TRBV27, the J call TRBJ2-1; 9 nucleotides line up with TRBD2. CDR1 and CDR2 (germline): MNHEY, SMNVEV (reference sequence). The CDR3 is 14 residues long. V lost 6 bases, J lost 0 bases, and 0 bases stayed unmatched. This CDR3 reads CASRTSGSYNEQFF. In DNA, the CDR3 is TGTGCCAGCAGGACTAGCGGCTCCTACAATGAGCAGTTCTTC.

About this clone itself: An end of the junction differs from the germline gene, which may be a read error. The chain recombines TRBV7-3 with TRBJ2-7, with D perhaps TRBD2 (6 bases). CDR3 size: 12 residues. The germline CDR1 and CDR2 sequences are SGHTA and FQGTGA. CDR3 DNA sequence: TGTGCCAGCAGCTTAAGACTAGGACTGATTGGCTTC. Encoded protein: CASSLRLGLIGF.

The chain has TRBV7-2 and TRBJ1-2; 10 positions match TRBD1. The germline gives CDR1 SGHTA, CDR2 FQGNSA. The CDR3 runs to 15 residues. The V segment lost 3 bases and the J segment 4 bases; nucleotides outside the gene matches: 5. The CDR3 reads CASSLGTGVIYGYTF. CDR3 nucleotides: TGTGCCAGCAGCTTGGGGACAGGGGTTATCTATGGCTACACCTTC.

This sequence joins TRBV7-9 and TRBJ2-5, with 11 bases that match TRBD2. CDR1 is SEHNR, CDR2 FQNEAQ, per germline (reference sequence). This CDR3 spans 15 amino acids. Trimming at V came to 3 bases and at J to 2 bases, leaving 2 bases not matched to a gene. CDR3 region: CASSLTSGIQETQYF. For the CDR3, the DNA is TGTGCCAGCAGCTTGACTAGCGGGATTCAAGAGACCCAGTACTTC.

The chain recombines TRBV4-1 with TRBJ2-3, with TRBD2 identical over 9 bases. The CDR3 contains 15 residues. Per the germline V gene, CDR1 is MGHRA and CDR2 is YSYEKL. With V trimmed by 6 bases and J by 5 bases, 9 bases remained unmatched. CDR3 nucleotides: TGCGCCAGCAGTCACGGACTAGCGCGAGGAGATACGCAGTATTTT. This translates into CASSHGLARGDTQYF.

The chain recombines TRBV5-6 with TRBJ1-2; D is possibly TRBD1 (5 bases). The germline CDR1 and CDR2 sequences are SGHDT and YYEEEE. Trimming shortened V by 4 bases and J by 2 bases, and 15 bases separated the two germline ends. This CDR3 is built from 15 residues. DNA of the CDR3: TGTGCCAGCAGCGGCGACAGAGGACGCAACTATGGCTACACCTTC. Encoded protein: CASSGDRGRNYGYTF.

The CDR3 bases are TGTGCCAGCAGTGAAGACGGCGGCTCTGGGGCCAACGTCCTGACTTTC. Amino acid sequence: CASSEDGGSGANVLTF. The chain employs TRBV6-1 and TRBJ2-6; D is undetermined. The CDR3 length is 16 residues. V was shortened by 1 base and J by 0 bases, with 7 bases between the two germline ends. Per germline, CDR1 MNHNS and CDR2 SASEGT.

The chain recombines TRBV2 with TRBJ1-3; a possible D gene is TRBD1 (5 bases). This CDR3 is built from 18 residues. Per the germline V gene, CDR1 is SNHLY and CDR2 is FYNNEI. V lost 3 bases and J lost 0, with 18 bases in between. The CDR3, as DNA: TGTGCCAGCAGTGACAGGAGACAGACCGTTACCTCTGGAAACACCATATATTTT. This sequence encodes CASSDRRQTVTSGNTIYF.

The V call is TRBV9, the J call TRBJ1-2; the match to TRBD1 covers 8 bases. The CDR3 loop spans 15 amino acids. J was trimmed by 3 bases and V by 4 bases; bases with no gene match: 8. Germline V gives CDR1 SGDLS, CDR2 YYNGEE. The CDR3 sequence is CASSPEDRVDYGYTF. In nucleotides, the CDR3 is TGTGCCAGCAGCCCAGAGGACAGGGTTGACTATGGCTACACCTTC.

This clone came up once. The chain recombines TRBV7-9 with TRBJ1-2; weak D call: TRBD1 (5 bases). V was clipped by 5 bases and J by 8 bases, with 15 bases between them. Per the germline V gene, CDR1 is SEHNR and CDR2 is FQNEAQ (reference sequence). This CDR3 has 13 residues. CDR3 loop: CASSLRQLEGYTF. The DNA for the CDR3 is TGTGCCAGCAGCCTGCGACAGCTCGAGGGCTACACCTTC. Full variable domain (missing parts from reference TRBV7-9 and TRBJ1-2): DTGVSQNPRHKITKRGQNVTFRCDPISEHNRLYWYRQTLGQGPEFLTYFQNEAQLEKSRLLSDRFSAERPKGSFSTLEIQRTEQGDSAMYLCASSLRQLEGYTFGSGTRLTVV.

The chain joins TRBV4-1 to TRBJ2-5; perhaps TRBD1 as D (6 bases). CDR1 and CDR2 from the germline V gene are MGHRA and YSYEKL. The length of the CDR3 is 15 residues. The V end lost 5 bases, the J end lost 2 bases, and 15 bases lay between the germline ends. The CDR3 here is CASSYTTGTQETQYF. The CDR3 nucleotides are TGCGCCAGCAGCTACACTACAGGGACGCAAGAGACCCAGTACTTC.

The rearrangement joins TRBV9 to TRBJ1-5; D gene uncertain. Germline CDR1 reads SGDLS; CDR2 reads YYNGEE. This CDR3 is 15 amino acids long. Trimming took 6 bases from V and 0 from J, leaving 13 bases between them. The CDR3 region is CASNGAGNSNQPQHF. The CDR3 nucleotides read TGTGCCAGCAACGGTGCGGGGAATAGCAATCAGCCCCAGCATTTT.

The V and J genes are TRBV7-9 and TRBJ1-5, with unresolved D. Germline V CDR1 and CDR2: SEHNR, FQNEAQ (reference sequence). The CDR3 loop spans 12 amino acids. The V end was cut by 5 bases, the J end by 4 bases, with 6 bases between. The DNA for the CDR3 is TGTGCCAGCAGCCGGGAAAATCAGCCCCAGCATTTT. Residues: CASSRENQPQHF.

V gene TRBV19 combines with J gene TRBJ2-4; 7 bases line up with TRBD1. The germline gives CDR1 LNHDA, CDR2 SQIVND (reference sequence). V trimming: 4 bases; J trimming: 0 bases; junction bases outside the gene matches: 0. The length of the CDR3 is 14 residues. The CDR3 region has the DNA TGTGCCAGTAGTACAGGGGGAGCCAAAAACATTCAGTACTTC. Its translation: CASSTGGAKNIQYF.

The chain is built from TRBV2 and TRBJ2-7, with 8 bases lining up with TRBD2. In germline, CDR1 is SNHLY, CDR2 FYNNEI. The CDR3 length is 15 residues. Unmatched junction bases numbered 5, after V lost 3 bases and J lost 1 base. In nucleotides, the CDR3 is TGTGCCAGCAGTGATACTAGCGGAAGTTCCTACGAGCAGTACTTC. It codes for CASSDTSGSSYEQYF. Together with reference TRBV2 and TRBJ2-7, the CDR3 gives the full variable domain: EPEVTQTPSHQVTQMGQEVILRCVPISNHLYFYWYRQILGQKVEFLVSFYNNEISEKSEIFDDQFSVERPDGSNFTLKIRSTKLEDSAMYFCASSDTSGSSYEQYFGPGTRLTVT.

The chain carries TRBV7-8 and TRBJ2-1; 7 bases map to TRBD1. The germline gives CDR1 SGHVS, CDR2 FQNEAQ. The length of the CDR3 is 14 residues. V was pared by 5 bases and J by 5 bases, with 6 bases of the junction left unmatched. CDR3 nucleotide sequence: TGTGCCAGCAGCGCCCCACAGGGGCACAATGAGCAGTTCTTC. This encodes CASSAPQGHNEQFF.